The T cell receptor (beta chain) described here comes from a study of CD8+ T cells in alopecia areata. At the level of the study: The study gave treated patients oral tofacitinib at 5 to 10 mg twice daily. Percent of scalp involved defined treated patients' severity scores.

Extraction of RNA preceded its reverse transcription into cDNA, which served as the sequencing template. The method was immunoSEQ multiplex PCR; TCRdb's version includes in-frame clones alone and lacks a portion of them. The repertoire holds 200,000 or so clones, with approximately 40% as singletons. Study-level findings and limits: Elevated clonality characterized lesional scalp relative to normal scalp, particularly in alopecia totalis/universalis.

Described treatment: oral pan-JAK inhibitor, 5-10 mg twice daily. This clone was counted a few times. What it recognizes is unknown. The material sequenced was CD4+ T cells sorted from blood, taken at approximately week 36, from a patient treated with tofacitinib. This clonotype originated in a human donor with alopecia areata.

The CDR3 protein is CSPRLAGDQETQYF. The CDR3 DNA reads TGCAGCCCCAGACTAGCGGGAGACCAAGAGACCCAGTACTTC. The chain couples TRBV29-1 to TRBJ2-5; TRBD2 agrees at 12 bases. The CDR3 runs to 14 residues. Germline assignment: CDR1 SQVTM and CDR2 ANQGSEA. J was trimmed by 0 bases and V by 8 bases; bases with no gene match: 4.